This is a list of T cell receptor beta chains from one sample in a study of cytomegalovirus exposure and HLA in healthy donors. The table came from immunoSEQ multiplex PCR; TCRdb's copy has only in-frame clones and leaves some out. This table has about 140,000 clones, about 84% appearing once. The sample was PBMCs. These TCRs come from a man over 45 in good health and CMV-seronegative. Both conserved end residues are part of each CDR3. D genes are given only for firm matches. Part of the rows lack a size; the others show once, few, many or a class for expanded clones.

D gene	clone size	CDR3 length	J gene	V gene	CDR3 protein	CDR3 DNA
.	few	16	TRBJ2-3	TRBV9	CASSVGAGTFTDTQYF	TGTGCCAGCAGCGTAGGGGCGGGGACCTTCACAGATACGCAGTATTTT
.	.	16	TRBJ1-5	TRBV19	CASSPLPGSSNQPQHF	TGTGCCAGTAGTCCCCTCCCGGGATCTAGCAATCAGCCCCAGCATTTT
.	once	14	TRBJ2-1	TRBV4-1	CASSQVGGFNEQFF	TGCGCCAGCAGCCAAGTTGGCGGGTTCAATGAGCAGTTCTTC
.	.	16	TRBJ2-3	TRBV6-4	CASSAQYRVGADTQYF	TGTGCCAGCAGTGCCCAGTACAGGGTCGGGGCAGATACGCAGTATTTT
TRBD1	.	13	TRBJ1-2	TRBV19	CASSMGQLYGYTF	TGTGCCAGTAGTATGGGACAGCTTTATGGCTACACCTTC
.	.	15	TRBJ1-1	TRBV7-9	CASGQNLGVGGEAFF	TGTGCCAGCGGGCAAAATCTGGGAGTGGGAGGTGAAGCTTTCTTT
.	few	11	TRBJ1-1	TRBV6-5	CASSRAGGAFF	TGTGCCAGCAGTCGGGCGGGGGGAGCTTTCTTT
TRBD1	once	13	TRBJ2-1	TRBV7-6	CASSLDRENEQFF	TGTGCCAGCAGCTTGGACAGGGAAAATGAGCAGTTCTTC
TRBD2	.	15	TRBJ2-7	TRBV29-1	CSVESPAGGPGEQYF	TGCAGCGTTGAGAGTCCAGCGGGAGGGCCGGGAGAGCAGTACTTC
TRBD1	.	15	TRBJ2-1	TRBV6-1	CASSGGQGNSDEQFF	TGTGCCAGCAGTGGGGGACAGGGGAATTCGGATGAGCAGTTCTTC
.	.	15	TRBJ2-2	TRBV5-4	CASSLGVLGPGELFF	TGTGCCAGCAGCTTGGGGGTTTTGGGCCCCGGGGAGCTGTTTTTT
.	.	13	TRBJ1-1	TRBV2	CASSVIQGTEAFF	TGTGCCAGCAGTGTCATCCAGGGAACTGAAGCTTTCTTT
.	once	14	TRBJ2-7	TRBV14	CASSRAAKSHEQYF	TGTGCCAGCAGCCGTGCGGCAAAATCCCACGAGCAGTACTTC
.	.	21	TRBJ2-3	TRBV7-3	CASSPSSAYSRSSPRTDTQYF	TGTGCCAGCAGCCCCTCGTCGGCCTACTCGAGGAGCTCGCCTCGCACAGATACGCAGTATTTT
TRBD1	.	14	TRBJ2-5	TRBV6-1	CASKRTGAVETQYF	TGTGCCAGCAAGAGGACAGGAGCAGTGGAGACCCAGTACTTC
TRBD2	once	16	TRBJ2-3	TRBV7-2	CASSFASGRAGDTQYF	TGTGCCAGCAGCTTTGCTAGCGGGAGGGCCGGAGATACGCAGTATTTT
.	.	14	TRBJ1-6	TRBV7-9	CASSLDGLNSPLHF	TGTGCCAGCAGCTTAGACGGTCTTAATTCACCCCTCCACTTT
.	.	8	TRBJ2-1	TRBV20-1	CRTEERFF	TGCAGAACCGAAGAGAGGTTCTTC
.	.	16	TRBJ2-7	TRBV5-4	CASSSRFGGRAYEQYF	TGTGCCAGCAGCTCGCGATTTGGCGGGCGAGCCTACGAGCAGTACTTC
TRBD1	.	15	TRBJ2-7	TRBV5-6	CASSSLSTGTYEQYF	TGTGCCAGCAGCTCCCTATCGACAGGGACCTACGAGCAGTACTTC
TRBD1	.	19	TRBJ1-1	TRBV28	CASSFPRKGASGVNTEAFF	TGTGCCAGCAGTTTCCCCCGGAAGGGGGCGTCGGGGGTGAACACTGAAGCTTTCTTT
.	.	15	TRBJ1-2	TRBV21-1	CASSTWTGQDYGYTF	TGTGCCAGCAGCACCTGGACAGGGCAAGATTATGGCTACACCTTC
TRBD1	.	15	TRBJ2-7	TRBV6-5	CASNTPGQGNYEQYF	TGTGCCAGCAATACCCCGGGACAGGGAAACTACGAGCAGTACTTC
.	.	15	TRBJ2-1	TRBV6-1	CASSEKVGGYNEQFF	TGTGCCAGCAGTGAAAAGGTCGGGGGCTACAATGAGCAGTTCTTC
.	.	13	TRBJ2-7	TRBV5-8	CASSFGTLYEQYF	TGTGCCAGCAGCTTCGGGACACTCTACGAGCAGTACTTC
TRBD1	few	14	TRBJ1-5	TRBV2	CASGQGAGNQPQHF	TGTGCCAGCGGACAGGGGGCTGGGAATCAGCCCCAGCATTTT
TRBD1	.	17	TRBJ1-2	TRBV9	CASSVVAGTGPPYGYTF	TGTGCCAGCAGCGTAGTAGCGGGGACAGGGCCCCCCTATGGCTACACCTTC
.	.	17	TRBJ1-5	TRBV7-2	CASSLEVDSFSNQPQHF	TGTGCCAGCAGCTTAGAGGTAGACAGTTTTTCCAATCAGCCCCAGCATTTT
TRBD1	.	13	TRBJ2-1	TRBV7-6	CASATGAYNEQFF	TGTGCCAGCGCGACAGGGGCATACAATGAGCAGTTCTTC
TRBD1	.	17	TRBJ2-2	TRBV6-4	CASSDFSTGRTTGELFF	TGTGCCAGCAGTGACTTCTCGACAGGGCGAACCACCGGGGAGCTGTTTTTT
.	.	18	TRBJ2-2	TRBV28	CASSLDRYIPLNTGELFF	TGTGCCAGCAGTTTAGACAGGTACATACCACTGAACACCGGGGAGCTGTTTTTT
TRBD2	.	16	TRBJ2-3	TRBV5-4	CASSLRTSGSTDTQYF	TGTGCCAGCAGCTTGAGGACTAGCGGGAGTACAGATACGCAGTATTTT
.	.	16	TRBJ1-1	TRBV5-1	CASSFSPWGVGTEAFF	TGCGCCAGCAGCTTCTCCCCATGGGGCGTTGGTACTGAAGCTTTCTTT
TRBD1	.	14	TRBJ2-6	TRBV28	CASSRGLGANVLTF	TGTGCCAGCAGTAGGGGGCTTGGGGCCAACGTCCTGACTTTC
TRBD1	.	16	TRBJ2-3	TRBV11-2	CASSLLDRGRADTQYF	TGTGCCAGCAGCTTACTAGACAGGGGGCGGGCAGATACGCAGTATTTT
TRBD1	.	15	TRBJ1-2	TRBV5-6	CASSFLGQGPWGYTF	TGTGCCAGCAGTTTTTTGGGACAGGGGCCGTGGGGCTACACCTTC
.	.	20	TRBJ1-2	TRBV2	CASFDLFAKGSGTWNYGYTF	TGTGCCAGCTTTGATTTGTTCGCGAAGGGGAGCGGGACCTGGAACTATGGCTACACCTTC
TRBD2	.	20	TRBJ2-2	TRBV30	CAWNTGMWSGGPRNTGELFF	TGTGCCTGGAATACAGGGATGTGGAGCGGGGGGCCGAGGAACACCGGGGAGCTGTTTTTT
TRBD1	few	16	TRBJ2-1	TRBV19	CASSTYRGPSYNEQFF	TGTGCCAGTAGTACGTACAGGGGGCCCTCCTACAATGAGCAGTTCTTC
TRBD2	.	14	TRBJ2-3	TRBV5-1	CASSLESGGSIGYF	TGCGCCAGCAGCTTGGAAAGCGGGGGGTCTATCGGGTATTTT
TRBD2	.	14	TRBJ2-5	TRBV7-2	CASSRAGGSETQYF	TGTGCCAGCAGTAGGGCGGGGGGGAGTGAGACCCAGTACTTC